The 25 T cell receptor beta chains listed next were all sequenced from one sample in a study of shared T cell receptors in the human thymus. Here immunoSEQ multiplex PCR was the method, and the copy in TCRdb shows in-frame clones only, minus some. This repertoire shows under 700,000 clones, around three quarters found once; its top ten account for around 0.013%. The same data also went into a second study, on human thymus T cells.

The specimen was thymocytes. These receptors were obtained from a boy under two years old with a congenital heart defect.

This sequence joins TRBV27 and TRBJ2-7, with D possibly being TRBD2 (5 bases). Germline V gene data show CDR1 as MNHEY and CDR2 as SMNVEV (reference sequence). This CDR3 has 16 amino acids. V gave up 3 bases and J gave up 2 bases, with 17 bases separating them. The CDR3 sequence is CASSLVGGDGPYEQYF. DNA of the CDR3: TGTGCCAGCAGTTTGGTCGGAGGAGACGGACCCTACGAGCAGTACTTC.

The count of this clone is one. CDR3 in DNA: TGTGCCACCGGGGACAGGCAAGGTAGCGGGAGAATTTACGAGCAGTACTTC. Protein product: CATGDRQGSGRIYEQYF. This chain links TRBV27 with TRBJ2-7; TRBD2 is a possible D gene (9 bases). Germline V gene sequence: CDR1 MNHEY, CDR2 SMNVEV (reference sequence). The V gene lost 10 bases and the J gene lost 4 bases, with 29 bases spanning the gap. CDR3 length equals 17 residues.

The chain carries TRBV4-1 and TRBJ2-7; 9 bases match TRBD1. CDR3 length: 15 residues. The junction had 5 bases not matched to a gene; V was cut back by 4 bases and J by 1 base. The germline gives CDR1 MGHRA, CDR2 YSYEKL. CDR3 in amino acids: CASSLPGTGSYEQYF. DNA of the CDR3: TGCGCCAGCAGCCTCCCAGGGACAGGGTCCTACGAGCAGTACTTC.

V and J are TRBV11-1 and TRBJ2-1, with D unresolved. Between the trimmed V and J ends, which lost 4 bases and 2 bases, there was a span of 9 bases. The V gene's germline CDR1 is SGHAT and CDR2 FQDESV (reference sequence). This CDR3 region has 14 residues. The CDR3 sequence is CASSSTRTYNEQFF. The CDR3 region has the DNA TGTGCCAGCAGCTCGACACGGACCTACAATGAGCAGTTCTTC.

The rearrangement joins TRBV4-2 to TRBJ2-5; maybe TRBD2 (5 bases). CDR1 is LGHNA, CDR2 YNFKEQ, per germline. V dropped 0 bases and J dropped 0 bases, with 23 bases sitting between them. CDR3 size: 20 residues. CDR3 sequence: CASSQELSVIPMKYQETQYF. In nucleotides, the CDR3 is TGTGCCAGCAGCCAAGAACTTAGCGTGATACCAATGAAGTACCAAGAGACCCAGTACTTC.

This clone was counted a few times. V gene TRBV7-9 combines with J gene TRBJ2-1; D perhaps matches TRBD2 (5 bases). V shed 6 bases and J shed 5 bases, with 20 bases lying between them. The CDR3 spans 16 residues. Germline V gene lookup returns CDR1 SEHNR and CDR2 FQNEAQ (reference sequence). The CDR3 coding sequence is TGTGCCAGCAGAGGGAAAGGAGGCCAGAAGAACAATGAGCAGTTCTTC. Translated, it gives CASRGKGGQKNNEQFF.

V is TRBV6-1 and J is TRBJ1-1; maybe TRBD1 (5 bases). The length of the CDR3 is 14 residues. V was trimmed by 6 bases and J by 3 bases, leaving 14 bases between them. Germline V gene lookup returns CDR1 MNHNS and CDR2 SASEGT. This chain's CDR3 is CASSSRAGDTEAFF. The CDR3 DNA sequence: TGTGCCAGCAGCTCCAGGGCTGGGGACACTGAAGCTTTCTTT.

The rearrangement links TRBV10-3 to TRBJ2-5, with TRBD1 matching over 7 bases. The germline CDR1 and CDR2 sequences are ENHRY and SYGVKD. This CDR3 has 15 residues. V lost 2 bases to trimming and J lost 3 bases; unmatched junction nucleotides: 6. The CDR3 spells CAISEPPTGKETQYF. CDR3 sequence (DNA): TGTGCCATCAGTGAGCCCCCGACAGGGAAAGAGACCCAGTACTTC.

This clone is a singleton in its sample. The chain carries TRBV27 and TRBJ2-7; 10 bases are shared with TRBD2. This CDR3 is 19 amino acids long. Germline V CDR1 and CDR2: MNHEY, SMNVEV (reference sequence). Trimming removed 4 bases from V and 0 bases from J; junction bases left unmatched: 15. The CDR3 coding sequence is TGTGCCAGCAGTTGGCGCCCACGCCGCTCTAGCGGGGGCTCCTACGAGCAGTACTTC. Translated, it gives CASSWRPRRSSGGSYEQYF.

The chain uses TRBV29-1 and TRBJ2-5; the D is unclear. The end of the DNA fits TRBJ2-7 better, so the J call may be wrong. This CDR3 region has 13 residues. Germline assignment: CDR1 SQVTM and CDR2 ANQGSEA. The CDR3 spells CSVEELGVTEQYF. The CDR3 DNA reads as TGCAGCGTTGAAGAATTGGGCGTTACCGAGCAGTACTTC.

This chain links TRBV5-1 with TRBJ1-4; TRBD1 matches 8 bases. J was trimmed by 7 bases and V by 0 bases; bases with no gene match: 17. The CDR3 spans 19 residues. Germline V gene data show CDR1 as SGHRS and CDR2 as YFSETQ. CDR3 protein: CASSLAMDRAEGTGEKLFF. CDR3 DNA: TGCGCCAGCAGCTTGGCCATGGACAGGGCTGAGGGTACCGGTGAAAAACTGTTTTTT.

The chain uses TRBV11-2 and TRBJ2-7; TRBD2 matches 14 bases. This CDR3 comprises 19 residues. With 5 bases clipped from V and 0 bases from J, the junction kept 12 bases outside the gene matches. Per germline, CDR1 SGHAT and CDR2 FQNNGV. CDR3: CASSLVGLAGEILSYEQYF. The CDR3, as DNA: TGTGCCAGCAGCCTAGTGGGACTAGCGGGAGAGATACTCTCCTACGAGCAGTACTTC. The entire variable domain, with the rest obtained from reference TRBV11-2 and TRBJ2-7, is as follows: EAGVAQSPRYKIIEKRQSVAFWCNPISGHATLYWYQQILGQGPKLLIQFQNNGVVDDSQLPKDRFSAERLKGVDSTLKIQPAKLEDSAVYLCASSLVGLAGEILSYEQYFGPGTRLTVT.

The CDR3 loop reads CASSEGDSPRDTQYF. DNA for the CDR3: TGTGCCAGCAGCGAAGGGGACTCCCCCCGGGATACGCAGTATTTT. This chain joins TRBV9 and TRBJ2-3; D possibly corresponds to TRBD2 (6 bases). V was pared by 3 bases and J by 6 bases, with 17 bases between. This CDR3 spans 15 amino acids. Germline CDR1 and CDR2: SGDLS and YYNGEE. The complete variable domain, with remaining parts taken from reference TRBV9 and TRBJ2-3, reads DSGVTQTPKHLITATGQRVTLRCSPRSGDLSVYWYQQSLDQGLQFLIQYYNGEERAKGNILERFSAQQFPDLHSELNLSSLELGDSALYFCASSEGDSPRDTQYFGPGTRLTVL.

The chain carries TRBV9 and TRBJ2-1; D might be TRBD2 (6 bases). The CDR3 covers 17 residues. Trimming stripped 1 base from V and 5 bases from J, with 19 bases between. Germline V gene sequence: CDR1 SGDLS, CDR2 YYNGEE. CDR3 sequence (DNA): TGTGCCAGCAGCGTAACAAGCGGGCCCGCGAGGAACAATGAGCAGTTCTTC. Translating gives CASSVTSGPARNNEQFF. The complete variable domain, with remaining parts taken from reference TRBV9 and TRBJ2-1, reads DSGVTQTPKHLITATGQRVTLRCSPRSGDLSVYWYQQSLDQGLQFLIQYYNGEERAKGNILERFSAQQFPDLHSELNLSSLELGDSALYFCASSVTSGPARNNEQFFGPGTRLTVL.

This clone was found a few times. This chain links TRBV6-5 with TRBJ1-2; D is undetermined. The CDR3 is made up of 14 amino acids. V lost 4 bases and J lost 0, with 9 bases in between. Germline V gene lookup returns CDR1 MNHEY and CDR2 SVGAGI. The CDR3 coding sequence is TGTGCCAGCAGTTCCCGCGGAGCTAACTATGGCTACACCTTC. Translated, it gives CASSSRGANYGYTF.

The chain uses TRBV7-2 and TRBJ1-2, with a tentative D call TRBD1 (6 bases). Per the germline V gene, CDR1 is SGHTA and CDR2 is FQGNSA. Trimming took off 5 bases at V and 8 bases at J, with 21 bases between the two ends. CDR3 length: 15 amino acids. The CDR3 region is CASSAKGDTYEGYTF. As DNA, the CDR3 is TGTGCCAGCAGCGCGAAAGGGGACACCTACGAGGGCTACACCTTC. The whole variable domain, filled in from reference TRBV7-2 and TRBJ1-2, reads GAGVSQSPSNKVTEKGKDVELRCDPISGHTALYWYRQSLGQGLEFLIYFQGNSAPDKSGLPSDRFSAERTGGSVSTLTIQRTQQEDSAVYLCASSAKGDTYEGYTFGSGTRLTVV.

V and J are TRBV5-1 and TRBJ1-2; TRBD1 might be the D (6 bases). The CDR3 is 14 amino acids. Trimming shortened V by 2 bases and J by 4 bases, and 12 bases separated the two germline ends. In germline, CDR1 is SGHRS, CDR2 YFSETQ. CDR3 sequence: CASSFLGTPYGYTF. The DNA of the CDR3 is TGCGCCAGCAGCTTCCTCGGGACACCCTATGGCTACACCTTC.

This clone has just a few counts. CDR3 sequence: CASSQDSTSGSSYEQYF. The CDR3 DNA reads as TGCGCCAGCAGCCAAGATTCGACTAGCGGGAGCTCCTACGAGCAGTACTTC. The chain is built from TRBV4-1 and TRBJ2-7, with 12 bases aligning to TRBD2. CDR1 and CDR2 (germline): MGHRA, YSYEKL. Trimming cost V 0 bases and J 0 bases; bases outside gene matches: 3. The CDR3 length is 17 residues.

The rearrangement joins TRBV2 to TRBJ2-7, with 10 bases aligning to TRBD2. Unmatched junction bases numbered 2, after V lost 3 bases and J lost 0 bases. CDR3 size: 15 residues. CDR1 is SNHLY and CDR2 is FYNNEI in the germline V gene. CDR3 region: CASSETSGLSYEQYF. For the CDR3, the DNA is TGTGCCAGCAGTGAGACTAGCGGGCTCTCCTACGAGCAGTACTTC. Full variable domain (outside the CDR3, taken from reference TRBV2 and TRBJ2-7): EPEVTQTPSHQVTQMGQEVILRCVPISNHLYFYWYRQILGQKVEFLVSFYNNEISEKSEIFDDQFSVERPDGSNFTLKIRSTKLEDSAMYFCASSETSGLSYEQYFGPGTRLTVT.

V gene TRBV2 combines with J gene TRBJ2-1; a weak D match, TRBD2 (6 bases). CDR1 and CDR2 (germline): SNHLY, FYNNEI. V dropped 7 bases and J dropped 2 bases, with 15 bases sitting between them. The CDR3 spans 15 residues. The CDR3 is CASNSLAEAYNEQFF. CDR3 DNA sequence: TGTGCCAGCAACTCGTTAGCGGAGGCCTACAATGAGCAGTTCTTC.

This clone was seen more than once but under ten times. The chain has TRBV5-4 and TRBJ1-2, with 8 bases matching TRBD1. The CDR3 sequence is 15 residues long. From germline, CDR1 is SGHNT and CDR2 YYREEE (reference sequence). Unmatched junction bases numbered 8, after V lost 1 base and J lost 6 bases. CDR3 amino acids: CASSLLDRGIDGYTF. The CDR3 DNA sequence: TGTGCCAGCAGCTTGTTAGACAGGGGCATAGATGGCTACACCTTC.

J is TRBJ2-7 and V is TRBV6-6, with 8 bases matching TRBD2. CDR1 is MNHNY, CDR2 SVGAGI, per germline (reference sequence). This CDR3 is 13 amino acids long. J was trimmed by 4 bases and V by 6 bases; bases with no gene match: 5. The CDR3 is CASSWGLGYEQYF. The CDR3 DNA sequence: TGTGCCAGCAGCTGGGGACTAGGATACGAGCAGTACTTC.

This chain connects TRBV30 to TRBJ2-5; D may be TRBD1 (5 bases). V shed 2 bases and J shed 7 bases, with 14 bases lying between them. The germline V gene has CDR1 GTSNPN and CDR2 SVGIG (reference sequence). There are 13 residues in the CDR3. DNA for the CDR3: TGTGCCTGGAGTCCCGCTCCTACAGGGACCCAGTACTTC. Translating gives CAWSPAPTGTQYF.

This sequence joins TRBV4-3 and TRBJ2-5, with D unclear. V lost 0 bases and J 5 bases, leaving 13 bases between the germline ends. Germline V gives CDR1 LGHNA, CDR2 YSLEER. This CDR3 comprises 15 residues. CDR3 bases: TGCGCCAGCAGCCAAGATAGCCTTTCGGCGGAGACCCAGTACTTC. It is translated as CASSQDSLSAETQYF.

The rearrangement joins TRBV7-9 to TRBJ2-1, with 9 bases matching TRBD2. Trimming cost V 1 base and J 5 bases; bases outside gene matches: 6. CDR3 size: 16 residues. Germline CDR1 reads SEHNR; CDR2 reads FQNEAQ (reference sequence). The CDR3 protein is CASSLGIAGEHNEQFF. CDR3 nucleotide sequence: TGTGCCAGCAGCTTAGGGATAGCGGGAGAGCACAATGAGCAGTTCTTC.